Listed below are T cell receptor beta chains from one sample, sequenced in a study of blood T cell repertoires in COVID-19. Clones were read by immunoSEQ multiplex PCR, and TCRdb kept only the in-frame ones, dropping some. The profile shows about 280,000 clones, around 90% of them singletons. The sample comprised PBMCs or T cells enriched from blood (not recorded which). The receptors were sampled from a man between 35 and 55 years old who had been exposed to COVID-19. CDR3s include the opening cysteine and the closing phenylalanine or tryptophan. D genes are given only for firm matches. Not every row has a clone size; where given, it reads once, few, many or a size class.

clone size,V gene,J gene,D gene,CDR3 protein,CDR3 DNA
NA,TRBV27,TRBJ2-3,NA,CASSLAGRDTQYF,TGTGCCAGCAGTTTGGCGGGCCGGGATACGCAGTATTTT
NA,TRBV15,TRBJ2-1,NA,CATSRDRNSYNEQFF,TGTGCCACCAGCAGAGATAGAAACTCCTACAATGAGCAGTTCTTC
NA,TRBV9,TRBJ2-1,NA,CASSVGGRGIEQFF,TGTGCCAGCAGCGTAGGGGGTCGGGGTATTGAGCAGTTCTTC
NA,TRBV6-1,TRBJ2-7,NA,CASSEFGTQYEQYF,TGTGCCAGCAGTGAATTCGGGACACAATACGAGCAGTACTTC
NA,TRBV30,TRBJ1-1,NA,CAWRRMGNTEAFF,TGTGCCTGGAGGCGGATGGGGAACACTGAAGCTTTCTTT
few,TRBV6-6,TRBJ2-7,TRBD2,CASSPGTTSYEQYF,TGTGCCAGCAGCCCCGGGACTACCTCCTACGAGCAGTACTTC
NA,TRBV7-9,TRBJ2-7,NA,CASSFIVQEASYEQYF,TGTGCCAGCAGCTTTATAGTTCAGGAAGCCTCCTACGAGCAGTACTTC
NA,TRBV14,TRBJ2-6,NA,CASSQAYSGANVLTF,TGTGCCAGCAGCCAAGCTTACTCTGGGGCCAACGTCCTGACTTTC
NA,TRBV4-1,TRBJ2-3,TRBD2,CASSQTPGLAGLDTQYF,TGCGCCAGCAGCCAAACGCCCGGGCTAGCGGGATTAGATACGCAGTATTTT
NA,TRBV9,TRBJ2-1,TRBD2,CASSAPRGLAGSDEQFF,TGTGCCAGCAGCGCCCCGCGAGGGCTAGCGGGAAGCGATGAGCAGTTCTTC
NA,TRBV9,TRBJ1-2,NA,CASSLAPSSQDYGYTF,TGTGCCAGCAGTCTTGCCCCAAGTTCCCAGGACTATGGCTACACCTTC
NA,TRBV4-3,TRBJ2-7,NA,CASSQGAGLSSYEQYF,TGCGCCAGCAGCCAAGGGGCCGGACTCAGCTCCTACGAGCAGTACTTC
NA,TRBV29-1,TRBJ2-7,TRBD1,CSVGDRELEQYF,TGCAGCGTTGGCGACAGGGAGCTTGAGCAGTACTTC
NA,TRBV7-6,TRBJ1-5,NA,CASSLNLGGRNQPQHF,TGTGCCAGCAGCTTAAACCTGGGGGGAAGGAATCAGCCCCAGCATTTT
NA,TRBV4-3,TRBJ2-1,NA,CASSQEVKGEGEQFF,TGCGCCAGCAGCCAAGAGGTGAAGGGTGAGGGTGAGCAGTTCTTC
NA,TRBV24-1,TRBJ2-7,TRBD1,CATSDPKTGAGSNNYEQYF,TGTGCCACCAGTGACCCAAAGACAGGGGCCGGCTCAAACAACTACGAGCAGTACTTC
NA,TRBV30,TRBJ1-4,NA,CAWSVLRGSEKLFF,TGTGCCTGGAGTGTTCTGAGGGGGTCCGAAAAACTGTTTTTT
NA,TRBV19,TRBJ2-3,NA,CASRFGGSTDTQYF,TGTGCCAGTAGATTCGGGGGTAGCACAGATACGCAGTATTTT
NA,TRBV19,TRBJ2-3,NA,CASRGQRAGSTDTQYF,TGTGCCAGTAGGGGCCAGCGGGCGGGGAGCACAGATACGCAGTATTTT
NA,TRBV19,TRBJ2-1,TRBD1,CASSAPGQAARGNEQFF,TGTGCCAGTAGTGCTCCGGGACAGGCCGCGAGAGGAAATGAGCAGTTCTTC
NA,TRBV4-2,TRBJ2-1,TRBD2,CASSQDWAGGSSYNEQFF,TGTGCCAGCAGCCAAGACTGGGCGGGAGGGTCCTCCTACAATGAGCAGTTCTTC
NA,TRBV28,TRBJ2-5,NA,CASSSQETQYF,TGTGCCAGCAGTTCGCAGGAGACCCAGTACTTC
once,TRBV5-1,TRBJ2-7,NA,CASSFGGNLYEQYF,TGCGCCAGCAGCTTTGGGGGCAACCTATACGAGCAGTACTTC
NA,TRBV27,TRBJ2-5,NA,CASSRNTPQETQYF,TGTGCCAGCAGCCGAAACACACCCCAAGAGACCCAGTACTTC
NA,TRBV5-5,TRBJ1-2,NA,CASSLDSNNYGYTF,TGTGCCAGCAGCTTGGACAGTAATAACTATGGCTACACCTTC
NA,TRBV7-2,TRBJ2-6,TRBD2,CASSLATSFGANVLTF,TGTGCCAGCAGCTTAGCGACTAGCTTTGGGGCCAACGTCCTGACTTTC
once,TRBV28,TRBJ1-6,TRBD1,CASSLPTGGDSPLHF,TGTGCCAGCAGTTTACCCACAGGGGGTGATTCACCCCTCCACTTT
NA,TRBV18,TRBJ1-5,NA,CASSPSPPQPQHF,TGTGCCAGCTCACCTTCCCCCCCACAGCCCCAGCATTTT
NA,TRBV4-1,TRBJ1-1,TRBD1,CASSFTGGLNTEAFF,TGCGCCAGCAGCTTTACAGGGGGACTGAACACTGAAGCTTTCTTT
NA,TRBV10-1,TRBJ1-6,TRBD1,CASSESAGGSNSPLHF,TGCGCCAGCAGTGAGTCGGCAGGGGGCTCGAATTCACCCCTCCACTTT
NA,TRBV7-2,TRBJ2-3,NA,CASSLRQRVTDTQYF,TGTGCCAGCAGCTTAAGGCAGAGGGTCACAGATACGCAGTATTTT
NA,TRBV28,TRBJ2-1,TRBD2,CASSRTTSGANEQFF,TGTGCCAGCAGTCGTACCACTAGCGGGGCCAATGAGCAGTTCTTC
NA,TRBV6-5,TRBJ1-2,NA,CASSRTEGHGYTF,TGTGCCAGCAGCCGGACAGAAGGGCATGGCTACACCTTC
NA,TRBV4-1,TRBJ2-7,NA,CASSQRTGNEQYF,TGCGCCAGCAGCCAAAGAACAGGGAACGAGCAGTACTTC
NA,TRBV28,TRBJ1-3,NA,CASSPTENTIYF,TGTGCCAGCAGTCCGACAGAGAACACCATATATTTT
NA,TRBV28,TRBJ1-5,NA,CASSRNVGGAGGNQPQHF,TGTGCCAGCAGTCGAAACGTCGGGGGGGCCGGGGGCAATCAGCCCCAGCATTTT
NA,TRBV5-6,TRBJ2-1,TRBD2,CASSSGTNNEQFF,TGTGCCAGCAGCTCCGGGACTAACAATGAGCAGTTCTTC
NA,TRBV2,TRBJ1-2,NA,CASKQPGSGYTF,TGTGCCAGCAAACAGCCGGGGTCTGGCTACACCTTC
NA,TRBV19,TRBJ2-7,NA,CASAGDSTYEQYF,TGTGCCAGTGCAGGGGATAGTACCTACGAGCAGTACTTC
NA,TRBV11-2,TRBJ2-5,NA,CASSHQGWNQETQYF,TGTGCCAGCAGCCACCAGGGATGGAACCAAGAGACCCAGTACTTC
NA,TRBV18,TRBJ2-3,TRBD1,CASSPPGQSTDTQYF,TGTGCCAGCTCACCCCCGGGACAGAGCACAGATACGCAGTATTTT
NA,TRBV6-5,TRBJ1-4,NA,CASSYSNQGRGEKLFF,TGTGCCAGCAGTTACTCGAATCAGGGGCGCGGTGAAAAACTGTTTTTT
NA,TRBV10-3,TRBJ2-7,TRBD1,CAISGRGTGEYEQYF,TGTGCCATCAGTGGACGAGGGACAGGAGAATACGAGCAGTACTTC
NA,TRBV28,TRBJ2-1,TRBD2,CASSSSGLAEEQFF,TGTGCCAGCAGTTCGTCGGGACTAGCGGAAGAGCAGTTCTTC
NA,TRBV19,TRBJ1-5,TRBD1,CASSIGGGQGSQPQHF,TGTGCCAGTAGTATAGGCGGGGGACAGGGGAGTCAGCCCCAGCATTTT
NA,TRBV6-5,TRBJ1-5,NA,CASSPYPTLNQPQHF,TGTGCCAGCAGTCCTTACCCGACTCTCAATCAGCCCCAGCATTTT
NA,TRBV3-1/TRBV3-2,TRBJ2-2,TRBD2,CASSARSTSGRANAGELFF,TGTGCCAGCAGCGCCAGATCAACTAGCGGGAGGGCCAACGCCGGGGAGCTGTTTTTT
NA,TRBV9,TRBJ2-3,TRBD1,CASSTRQGAHSTDTQYF,TGTGCCAGCAGCACACGACAGGGGGCCCATAGCACAGATACGCAGTATTTT
NA,TRBV15,TRBJ1-3,NA,CATSRDKFGERNTIYF,TGTGCCACCAGCAGAGATAAGTTCGGGGAGAGAAACACCATATATTTT
NA,TRBV6-5,TRBJ1-3,NA,CASSSTGGPGNTIYF,TGTGCCAGCAGTAGTACTGGGGGCCCTGGAAACACCATATATTTT
NA,TRBV5-6,TRBJ1-1,NA,CASSRTGNTEAFF,TGTGCCAGCAGCCGAACAGGGAACACTGAAGCTTTCTTT
NA,TRBV7-6,TRBJ2-3,TRBD2,CASSAPLAGGDTDTQYF,TGTGCCAGCAGCGCCCCGCTAGCGGGAGGGGACACAGATACGCAGTATTTT
few,TRBV9,TRBJ2-2,TRBD2,CASSDRLAGVTGELFF,TGTGCCAGCAGCGACAGACTAGCGGGAGTTACCGGGGAGCTGTTTTTT
NA,TRBV5-1,TRBJ1-1,NA,CASSLGGMNTEAFF,TGCGCCAGCAGCTTAGGGGGAATGAACACTGAAGCTTTCTTT
once,TRBV7-8,TRBJ2-1,TRBD2,CASSSSGIGRENEQFF,TGTGCCAGCAGTTCCAGCGGGATCGGACGAGAGAATGAGCAGTTCTTC